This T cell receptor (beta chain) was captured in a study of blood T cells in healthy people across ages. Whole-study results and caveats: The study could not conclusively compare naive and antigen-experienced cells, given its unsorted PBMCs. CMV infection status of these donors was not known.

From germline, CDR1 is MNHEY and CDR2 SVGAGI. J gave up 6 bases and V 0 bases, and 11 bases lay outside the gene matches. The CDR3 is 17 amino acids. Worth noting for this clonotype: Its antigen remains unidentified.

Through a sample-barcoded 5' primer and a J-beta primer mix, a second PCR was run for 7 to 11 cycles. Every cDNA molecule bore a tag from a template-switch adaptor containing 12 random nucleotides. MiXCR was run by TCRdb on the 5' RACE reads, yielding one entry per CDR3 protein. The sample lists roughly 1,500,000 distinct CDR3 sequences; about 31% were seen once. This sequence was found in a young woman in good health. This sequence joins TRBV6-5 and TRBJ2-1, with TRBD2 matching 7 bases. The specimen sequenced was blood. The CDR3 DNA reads TGTGCCAGCAGTTACTCGAAGTTCCGGGAGGAAGGCAATGAGCAGTTCTTC. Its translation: CASSYSKFREEGNEQFF.